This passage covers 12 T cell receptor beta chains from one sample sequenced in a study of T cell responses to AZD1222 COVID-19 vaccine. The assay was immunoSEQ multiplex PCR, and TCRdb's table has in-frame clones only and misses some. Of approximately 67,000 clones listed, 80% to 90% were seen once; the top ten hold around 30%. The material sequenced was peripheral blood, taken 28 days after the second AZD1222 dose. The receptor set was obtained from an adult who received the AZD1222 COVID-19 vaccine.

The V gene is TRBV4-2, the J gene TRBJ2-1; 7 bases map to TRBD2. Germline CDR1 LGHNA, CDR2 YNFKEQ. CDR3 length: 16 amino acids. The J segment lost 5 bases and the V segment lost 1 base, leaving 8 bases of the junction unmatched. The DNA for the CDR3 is TGTGCCAGCAGCCAAGTACTAGCGCTCTCTAACAATGAGCAGTTCTTC. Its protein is CASSQVLALSNNEQFF.

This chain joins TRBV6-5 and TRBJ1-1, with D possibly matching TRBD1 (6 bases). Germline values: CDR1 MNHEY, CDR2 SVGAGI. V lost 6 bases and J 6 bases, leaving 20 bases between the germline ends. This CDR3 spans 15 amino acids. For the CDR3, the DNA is TGTGCCAGCAGACCCCGAGGGGGAGAGGCGGCTGAAGCTTTCTTT. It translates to CASRPRGGEAAEAFF.

The CDR3 DNA reads as TGCGCCAGCAGCTTGACCGGACAGGGGGCTGATGAGCAGTTCTTC. Protein sequence: CASSLTGQGADEQFF. The chain employs TRBV5-1 and TRBJ2-1; TRBD1 matches 11 bases. Trimming took 1 base from V and 8 from J; bases not matched to a gene: 5. CDR1 is SGHRS, CDR2 YFSETQ, per germline. The CDR3 length is 15 residues.

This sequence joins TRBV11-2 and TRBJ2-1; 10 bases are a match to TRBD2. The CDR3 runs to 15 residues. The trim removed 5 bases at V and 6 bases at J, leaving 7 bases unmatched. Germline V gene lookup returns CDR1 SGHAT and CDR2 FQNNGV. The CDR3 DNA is TGTGCCAGCAGCCCCCTAGCGGGAGTCGGCAATGAGCAGTTCTTC. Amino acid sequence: CASSPLAGVGNEQFF.

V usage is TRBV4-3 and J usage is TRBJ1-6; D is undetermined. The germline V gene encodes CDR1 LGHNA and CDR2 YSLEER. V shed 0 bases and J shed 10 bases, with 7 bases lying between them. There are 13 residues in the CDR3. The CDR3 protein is CASSQESPSPLHF. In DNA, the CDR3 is TGCGCCAGCAGCCAAGAGAGTCCGTCACCCCTCCACTTT.

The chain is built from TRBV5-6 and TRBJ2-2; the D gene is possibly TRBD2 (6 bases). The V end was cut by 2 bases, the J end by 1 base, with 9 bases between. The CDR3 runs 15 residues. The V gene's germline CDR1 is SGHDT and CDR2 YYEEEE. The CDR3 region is CASSFLSGNTGELFF. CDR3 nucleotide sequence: TGTGCCAGCAGCTTTCTTAGCGGGAACACCGGGGAGCTGTTTTTT.

The CDR3 protein is CASSLFLAENTGELFF. CDR3 bases: TGCGCCAGCAGCTTGTTTTTGGCAGAGAACACCGGGGAGCTGTTTTTT. The rearrangement links TRBV5-1 to TRBJ2-2; D unresolved. The germline V gene has CDR1 SGHRS and CDR2 YFSETQ. The V and J ends lost 1 base and 1 base respectively, with 11 bases between them. The CDR3 has 16 residues.

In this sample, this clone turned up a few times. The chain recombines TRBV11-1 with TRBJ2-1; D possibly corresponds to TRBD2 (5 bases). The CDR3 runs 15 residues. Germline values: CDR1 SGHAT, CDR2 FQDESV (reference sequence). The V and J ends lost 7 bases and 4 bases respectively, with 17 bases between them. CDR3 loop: CASKLASGSYNEQFF. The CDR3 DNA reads TGTGCCAGCAAATTGGCCTCGGGGTCTTACAATGAGCAGTTCTTC. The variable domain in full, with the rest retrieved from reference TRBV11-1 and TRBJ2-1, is EAEVAQSPRYKITEKSQAVAFWCDPISGHATLYWYRQILGQGPELLVQFQDESVVDDSQLPKDRFSAERLKGVDSTLKIQPAELGDSAMYLCASKLASGSYNEQFFGPGTRLTVL.

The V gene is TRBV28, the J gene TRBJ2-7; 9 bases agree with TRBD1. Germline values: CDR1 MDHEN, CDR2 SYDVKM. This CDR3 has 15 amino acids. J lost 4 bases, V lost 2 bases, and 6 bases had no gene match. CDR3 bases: TGTGCCAGCAGTTTAACAGGGGGCCCCTCATACGAGCAGTACTTC. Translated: CASSLTGGPSYEQYF.

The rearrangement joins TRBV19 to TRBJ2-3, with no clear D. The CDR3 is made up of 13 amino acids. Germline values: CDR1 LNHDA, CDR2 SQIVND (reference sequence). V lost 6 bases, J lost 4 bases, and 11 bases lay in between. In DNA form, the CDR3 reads TGTGCCAGTAGCCCCCGCTCCCCAGATACGCAGTATTTT. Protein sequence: CASSPRSPDTQYF.

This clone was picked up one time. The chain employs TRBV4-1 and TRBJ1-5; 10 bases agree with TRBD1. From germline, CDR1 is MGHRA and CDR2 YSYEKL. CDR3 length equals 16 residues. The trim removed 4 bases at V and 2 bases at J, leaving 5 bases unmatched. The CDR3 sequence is CASSPGQGPGNQPQHF. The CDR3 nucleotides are TGCGCCAGCAGCCCGGGACAGGGGCCTGGCAATCAGCCCCAGCATTTT.

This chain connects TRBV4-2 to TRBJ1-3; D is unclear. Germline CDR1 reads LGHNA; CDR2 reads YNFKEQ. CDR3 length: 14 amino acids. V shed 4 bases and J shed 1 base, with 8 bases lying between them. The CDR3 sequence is CASSRTESGNTIYF. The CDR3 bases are TGTGCCAGCAGCCGAACGGAGTCTGGAAACACCATATATTTT.